These T cell receptor beta chains were read from a single sample in a study of blood T cell repertoires in COVID-19. TCRdb keeps only in-frame clones here, not all; method: immunoSEQ multiplex PCR. This repertoire shows roughly 70,000 clones, 85% to 90% found once; its top ten account for about 1.5%. Sequenced input: peripheral blood. These receptors all come from a human donor in a cohort sampled during active COVID-19. CDR3s include the opening cysteine and the closing phenylalanine or tryptophan. The order of the fields is D gene, clone size, V gene, J gene, CDR3 protein, CDR3 DNA. D genes are given only for firm matches. The size entry is marked missing in some rows and otherwise reads once, few, many or a size class.

TRBD1	NA	TRBV29-1	TRBJ1-5	CSAQHGTGNQPQHF	TGCAGCGCTCAACACGGGACAGGGAATCAGCCCCAGCATTTT
TRBD1	NA	TRBV4-1	TRBJ2-1	CASSQWDRSYNEQFF	TGCGCCAGCAGCCAATGGGACAGGTCGTACAATGAGCAGTTCTTC
TRBD2	NA	TRBV2	TRBJ2-1	CATSTTSGSVRNEQFF	TGTGCCACCAGCACGACTAGCGGGAGTGTCAGGAATGAGCAGTTCTTC
NA	NA	TRBV28	TRBJ2-3	CASSPPRGAGRDTQYF	TGTGCCAGCAGTCCCCCCCGCGGGGCGGGTAGAGATACGCAGTATTTT
TRBD1	NA	TRBV24-1	TRBJ2-5	CATSDLSGGVDETQYF	TGTGCCACCAGTGATTTGTCAGGGGGCGTCGATGAGACCCAGTACTTC
TRBD1	NA	TRBV3-1/TRBV3-2	TRBJ1-2	CASSQPSPGTGGSYGYTF	TGTGCCAGCAGTCAGCCTAGTCCCGGGACAGGGGGTAGTTATGGCTACACCTTC
NA	NA	TRBV27	TRBJ1-1	CASSLNLKGPTEAFF	TGTGCCAGCAGTTTGAACCTGAAGGGGCCCACTGAAGCTTTCTTT
NA	NA	TRBV3-1/TRBV3-2	TRBJ1-5	CASGSPGPQHF	TGTGCCAGCGGGTCCCCGGGGCCCCAGCATTTT
TRBD1	NA	TRBV7-9	TRBJ2-3	CASSSRQGSGTDTQYF	TGTGCCAGCAGCTCGAGACAGGGATCCGGCACAGATACGCAGTATTTT
NA	NA	TRBV30	TRBJ1-1	CAWMRGFTEAFF	TGTGCCTGGATGCGGGGCTTCACTGAAGCTTTCTTT
TRBD2	NA	TRBV6-2/TRBV6-3	TRBJ2-2	CASSSGTSGSWRDGELFF	TGTGCCAGCAGTTCCGGGACTAGCGGGAGTTGGAGGGACGGGGAGCTGTTTTTT
TRBD1	NA	TRBV28	TRBJ2-3	CASSFPTFPDRTGSTDTQYF	TGTGCCAGCAGTTTCCCAACATTTCCTGACCGGACAGGGAGCACAGATACGCAGTATTTT
NA	NA	TRBV11-3	TRBJ2-5	CASSSLETQYF	TGTGCCAGCAGCTCCCTAGAGACCCAGTACTTC
NA	NA	TRBV25-1	TRBJ2-3	CASSEFVGGGSTDTQYF	TGTGCCAGCAGTGAATTCGTGGGGGGAGGTAGCACAGATACGCAGTATTTT
TRBD1	NA	TRBV7-9	TRBJ1-2	CASSSGRGQGVGGYTF	TGTGCCAGCAGCTCCGGGCGAGGACAGGGGGTCGGAGGCTACACCTTC
NA	NA	TRBV19	TRBJ1-2	CASSVGELAYGYTF	TGTGCCAGTAGTGTCGGGGAATTGGCCTATGGCTACACCTTC
TRBD1	NA	TRBV19	TRBJ2-5	CASGRDRGPGETQYF	TGTGCCAGTGGCCGGGACAGGGGACCGGGAGAGACCCAGTACTTC
TRBD1	NA	TRBV19	TRBJ1-5	CASSKDRDNSQPQHF	TGTGCCAGTAGCAAGGACAGGGACAACAGTCAGCCCCAGCATTTT
TRBD2	NA	TRBV6-4	TRBJ2-2	CASSPGLAGAVGELFF	TGTGCCAGCAGTCCCGGACTAGCGGGAGCGGTCGGGGAGCTGTTTTTT
TRBD2	NA	TRBV6-5	TRBJ2-2	CASSLLAGGDGELFF	TGTGCCAGCAGTTTACTAGCGGGAGGGGACGGGGAGCTGTTTTTT
NA	few	TRBV15	TRBJ2-7	CATSRDQGSVSQQYF	TGTGCCACCAGCAGAGATCAGGGCAGTGTCTCGCAGCAGTACTTC
NA	NA	TRBV12-3/TRBV12-4	TRBJ1-6	CASSNTDNSPLHF	TGTGCCAGCAGTAACACAGATAATTCACCCCTCCACTTT
NA	NA	TRBV7-9	TRBJ2-7	CASSPGRSYEQYF	TGTGCCAGCAGCCCAGGAAGGTCCTACGAGCAGTACTTC
NA	NA	TRBV19	TRBJ2-7	CASSALPPPPAYEQYF	TGTGCCAGTAGTGCCCTGCCTCCTCCACCAGCCTACGAGCAGTACTTC
NA	NA	TRBV5-1	TRBJ2-5	CASSLEAAGTQYF	TGCGCCAGCAGCTTGGAAGCCGCCGGGACCCAGTACTTC
NA	NA	TRBV10-3	TRBJ2-2	CAMQNTQGGELFF	TGTGCCATGCAAAATACACAGGGCGGGGAGCTGTTTTTT
NA	NA	TRBV4-1	TRBJ2-4	CASSQDTWRRQYF	TGCGCCAGCAGCCAAGATACTTGGCGGCGTCAGTACTTC
TRBD1	few	TRBV13	TRBJ1-5	CASSLGTGGSPQHF	TGTGCCAGCAGCTTGGGGACAGGGGGCTCGCCCCAGCATTTT
TRBD1	NA	TRBV19	TRBJ2-1	CASSFGTGYNEQFF	TGTGCCAGTAGTTTCGGGACAGGGTACAATGAGCAGTTCTTC
NA	NA	TRBV2	TRBJ2-3	CASSEAGGAGYF	TGTGCCAGCAGTGAAGCGGGGGGGGCAGGATATTTT
TRBD2	NA	TRBV5-4	TRBJ2-1	CASSFGGSPYNEQFF	TGTGCCAGCAGCTTCGGCGGGAGTCCCTACAATGAGCAGTTCTTC
TRBD1	NA	TRBV18	TRBJ2-5	CASSSKSWSPRTGQETQYF	TGTGCCAGCTCATCAAAATCGTGGAGCCCTAGGACAGGACAAGAGACCCAGTACTTC
NA	once	TRBV7-6	TRBJ2-2	CASSFRGGSEGGELFF	TGTGCCAGCAGCTTCAGAGGTGGGAGCGAGGGCGGGGAGCTGTTTTTT
NA	NA	TRBV5-1	TRBJ2-1	CASSLAAGNSYNEQFF	TGCGCCAGCAGCTTGGCGGCAGGGAACTCCTACAATGAGCAGTTCTTC
TRBD1	NA	TRBV5-1	TRBJ2-1	CASTKTRGQGGDEQFF	TGCGCCAGCACCAAAACCCGGGGACAGGGGGGAGATGAGCAGTTCTTC
TRBD1	NA	TRBV7-2	TRBJ2-1	CASSRDRGRGEQFF	TGTGCCAGCAGCCGGGACAGGGGGCGCGGTGAGCAGTTCTTC
NA	NA	TRBV7-2	TRBJ2-7	CASSVPGQYEQYF	TGTGCCAGCTCGGTGCCAGGGCAGTACGAGCAGTACTTC
TRBD2	few	TRBV29-1	TRBJ2-1	CSVESSSGRSYNEQFF	TGCAGCGTTGAATCCTCGAGCGGGAGATCCTACAATGAGCAGTTCTTC
NA	NA	TRBV6-4	TRBJ2-3	CASSADTEGLYTQYF	TGTGCCAGCAGTGCCGACACGGAGGGACTCTATACGCAGTATTTT
TRBD2	once	TRBV5-1	TRBJ2-3	CASSLRGRADVDTQYF	TGCGCCAGCAGCCTTCGCGGGAGGGCCGATGTGGATACGCAGTATTTT
NA	NA	TRBV11-2	TRBJ2-6	CASTLGASGANVLTF	TGTGCCAGCACCTTAGGAGCCTCTGGGGCCAACGTCCTGACTTTC
TRBD1	NA	TRBV14	TRBJ1-2	CASSQPGQRGSYTF	TGTGCCAGCAGCCAACCGGGACAGAGGGGTAGCTACACCTTC
TRBD2	NA	TRBV7-3	TRBJ2-1	CASSLVASGYNEQFF	TGTGCCAGCAGCTTAGTCGCTAGCGGGTACAATGAGCAGTTCTTC
NA	NA	TRBV5-1	TRBJ2-3	CASSLVPLGTDTQYF	TGCGCCAGCAGCTTGGTACCCCTAGGCACAGATACGCAGTATTTT
TRBD2	NA	TRBV3-1/TRBV3-2	TRBJ2-3	CASSHGSSGRIDTQYF	TGTGCCAGCAGCCATGGGTCTAGCGGGAGGATAGATACGCAGTATTTT
NA	once	TRBV19	TRBJ2-1	CASSISGYNEQFF	TGTGCCAGTAGTATTTCAGGCTACAATGAGCAGTTCTTC
NA	NA	TRBV7-9	TRBJ1-2	CASSSPRTDLNYGYTF	TGTGCCAGCAGCTCCCCTCGGACAGACCTAAACTATGGCTACACCTTC
TRBD2	NA	TRBV5-1	TRBJ2-1	CASSLAVTSGSSYNEQFF	TGCGCCAGCAGCTTGGCCGTGACTAGCGGGAGCTCCTACAATGAGCAGTTCTTC
NA	few	TRBV6-1	TRBJ2-7	CASSELRGYEQYF	TGTGCCAGCAGTGAACTTCGGGGCTACGAGCAGTACTTC
TRBD2	NA	TRBV7-9	TRBJ2-2	CAGREDRGTGELFF	TGCGCGGGGCGGGAGGATCGTGGCACCGGGGAGCTGTTTTTT
TRBD2	NA	TRBV6-2/TRBV6-3	TRBJ2-1	CASSYGWSRSAGANEQFF	TGTGCCAGCAGTTACGGTTGGAGCCGTTCGGCGGGAGCCAATGAGCAGTTCTTC
TRBD2	NA	TRBV5-4	TRBJ2-7	CASSLASSGNHEQYF	TGTGCCAGCAGCTTGGCGTCTAGCGGGAACCACGAGCAGTACTTC